This paragraph reports one T cell receptor (beta chain). Its antigen is still unknown. V lost 3 bases and J lost 2, with 7 bases in between. This CDR3 is 12 amino acids long. Per the germline V gene, CDR1 is SQVTM and CDR2 is ANQGSEA. The data originate from a study of cytomegalovirus exposure and HLA in healthy donors. Study-level results: Data from an earlier analysis indicated that most TCR beta V segments were productive either about 87% or about 30% of the time. Reports indicated that the classifier achieved high specificity and sensitivity in diagnosing cytomegalovirus status. In a later analysis, across HLA loci, associated TCR counts were highest for DRB1, lowest for HLA-C.

It was with 60 Vbeta and 13 Jbeta primers that the PCR ran. Only in-frame clones appear in the TCRdb table, and some are missing; sequencing was by immunoSEQ multiplex PCR. The table has some 240,000 clones, around 90% seen once. The specimen was PBMCs. This receptor was identified in a girl between 2 and 10 years old in good health and CMV-seronegative. The chain joins TRBV29-1 to TRBJ2-5; maybe TRBD1 (5 bases). The CDR3 DNA reads TGCAGCGTTGATAAGGGGCAAGAGACCCAGTACTTC. It translates to CSVDKGQETQYF.